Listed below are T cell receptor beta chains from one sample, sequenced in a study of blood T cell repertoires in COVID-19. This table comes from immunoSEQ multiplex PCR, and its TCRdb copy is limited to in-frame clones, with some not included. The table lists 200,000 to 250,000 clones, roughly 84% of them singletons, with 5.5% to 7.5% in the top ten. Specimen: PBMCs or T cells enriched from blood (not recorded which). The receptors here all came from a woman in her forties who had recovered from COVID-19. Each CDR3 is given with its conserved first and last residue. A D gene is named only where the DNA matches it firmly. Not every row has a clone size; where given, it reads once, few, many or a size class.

TGTGCCATCAGTGTCCGAGCGGGGGGTCGCACAGATACGCAGTATTTT,CAISVRAGGRTDTQYF,TRBV10-3,16,.,TRBJ2-3,TRBD2
TGTGCCAGCAGCCTCACTCAGGGTGCTAACTATGGCTACACCTTC,CASSLTQGANYGYTF,TRBV7-9,15,few,TRBJ1-2,.
TGTGCCAGCAGCCCGCCCGAGGACAGTTATCAGCCCCAGCATTTT,CASSPPEDSYQPQHF,TRBV5-4,15,.,TRBJ1-5,.
TGTGCCAGCCGAAGGACAGGGATGAACACCGGGGAGCTGTTTTTT,CASRRTGMNTGELFF,TRBV19,15,.,TRBJ2-2,TRBD1
TGTGCCAGCAGCTTAAGGGGCAACAATGAGCAGTTCTTC,CASSLRGNNEQFF,TRBV7-2,13,few,TRBJ2-1,.
TGTGCCTGGAGTCCGGACAGGGGACGTCGGCATAGCTATGGCTACACCTTC,CAWSPDRGRRHSYGYTF,TRBV30,17,.,TRBJ1-2,TRBD1
TGTGCCAGCAGATCGGGGACCTTC,CASRSGTF,TRBV2,8,.,TRBJ1-2,.
TGTGCCAGCAGCACTCTTTCCGGGGGACGTCATTATGGCTACACCTTC,CASSTLSGGRHYGYTF,TRBV27,16,once,TRBJ1-2,.
TGTGCCAGCAGCTTCTCCATCGGGGGGGTCGCCCCTGAAGCTTTCTTT,CASSFSIGGVAPEAFF,TRBV11-3,16,.,TRBJ1-1,.
TGTGCCAGCAGCGCATACCTAGGAGGAGCTTACGAGCAGTACTTC,CASSAYLGGAYEQYF,TRBV9,15,once,TRBJ2-7,.
TGTGCCAGCAGCCCATCTGGACAGGGCGGTTCCTACAATGAGCAGTTCTTC,CASSPSGQGGSYNEQFF,TRBV9,17,.,TRBJ2-1,TRBD1
TGTGCCAGCAGCTTAGCCAGGGCCGGGACCGGGGAGCTGTTTTTT,CASSLARAGTGELFF,TRBV7-2,15,.,TRBJ2-2,.
TGTGCCAGCAGTTTCCCGGGGGGAACAGATCTAAATCAGCCCCAGCATTTT,CASSFPGGTDLNQPQHF,TRBV28,17,.,TRBJ1-5,.
TGTGCCAGCAGCTTTACTAGCGGCTTCTACGAGCAGTACTTC,CASSFTSGFYEQYF,TRBV7-2,14,.,TRBJ2-7,TRBD2
TGTGCCAGCAGCTTGCAGGGGTCACAGTCCTACAATGAGCAGTTCTTC,CASSLQGSQSYNEQFF,TRBV5-4,16,.,TRBJ2-1,.
TGTGCCAGCAGTTTGGGTCGCAGGACTGAAGCTTTCTTT,CASSLGRRTEAFF,TRBV27,13,.,TRBJ1-1,.
TGTGCCAGCAGCTTAGTAGCGGGAGGGCCCTTTGAGCAGTTCTTC,CASSLVAGGPFEQFF,TRBV7-9,15,.,TRBJ2-1,TRBD2
TGTGCCAGCAGCCGTATACAAGGGGGTTATGGCTACACCTTC,CASSRIQGGYGYTF,TRBV7-2,14,.,TRBJ1-2,.
TGTGCCAGCAGTCGGGTCCGCGTAAATGAGCAGTTCTTC,CASSRVRVNEQFF,TRBV12-3/TRBV12-4,13,.,TRBJ2-1,.
TGTGCCAGCAGTAGGAGTTCCGGGGCCAACGTCCTGACTTTC,CASSRSSGANVLTF,TRBV6-2/TRBV6-3,14,.,TRBJ2-6,.
TGTGCCAGCAGCTCCCATCGGGGGACCCTCGACAGAGGAAATTCACCCCTCCACTTT,CASSSHRGTLDRGNSPLHF,TRBV12-1,19,.,TRBJ1-6,.
TGTGCCAGTAGTAACTCAAAGTTCAATGAGCAGTTCTTC,CASSNSKFNEQFF,TRBV19,13,.,TRBJ2-1,.
TGTGCCAGCAAGGGACAGGGAAAAGATGGCTACACCTTC,CASKGQGKDGYTF,TRBV3-1/TRBV3-2,13,.,TRBJ1-2,TRBD1
TGTGCCAGCAGCGACGTAGCCGGTACCTACGAGCAGTACTTC,CASSDVAGTYEQYF,TRBV7-9,14,once,TRBJ2-7,.
TGTGCCAGCAACCGGGAGGCCTTCGGTGAAGCTTTCTTT,CASNREAFGEAFF,TRBV9,13,.,TRBJ1-1,.
TGTGCCAGCAGTGTTTTACTAGCGAACAATGAGCAGTTCTTC,CASSVLLANNEQFF,TRBV2,14,.,TRBJ2-1,TRBD2
TGTGCCAGCAGTTACGGCAGGGGGCGCAAAGATACGCAGTATTTT,CASSYGRGRKDTQYF,TRBV6-2/TRBV6-3,15,.,TRBJ2-3,TRBD1
TGTGCCAGCAGGGGGACAGGGGGAGGCTATGGCTACACCTTC,CASRGTGGGYGYTF,TRBV28,14,.,TRBJ1-2,TRBD1
TGTGCCAGCAACCGCCGCGGCTCCTACGAGCAGTACTTC,CASNRRGSYEQYF,TRBV12-3/TRBV12-4,13,.,TRBJ2-7,.
TGTGCCAGCTCACCGATTAGACAGGGGGATGAACGGCCCCAGCATTTT,CASSPIRQGDERPQHF,TRBV18,16,.,TRBJ1-5,TRBD1
TGTGCCAGCACCTGGGGGGGGGACAGGGAACAGCCCCAGCATTTT,CASTWGGDREQPQHF,TRBV7-3,15,once,TRBJ1-5,TRBD1
TGTGCCAGTAGTCTCCCCGGGACAGGGGGCTACTTTAACTATGGCTACACCTTC,CASSLPGTGGYFNYGYTF,TRBV19,18,.,TRBJ1-2,TRBD1
TGTGCCAGCAGCTTCCTAGGACTAGCGGGTTACAATGAGCAGTTCTTC,CASSFLGLAGYNEQFF,TRBV7-2,16,.,TRBJ2-1,TRBD2
TGTGCCAGCAGCCAAGATCGGGTGTACCAAGAGACCCAGTACTTC,CASSQDRVYQETQYF,TRBV3-1/TRBV3-2,15,once,TRBJ2-5,.
TGTGCCTGGAGTGTAAAGGGGCGCCAGGCGAATGAGCAGTTCTTC,CAWSVKGRQANEQFF,TRBV30,15,.,TRBJ2-1,.